The rows below give T cell receptor beta chains drawn from one sample of a study of T cell repertoires in cytomegalovirus infection. Each CDR3 protein gets one entry after TCRdb re-called the reads with MiXCR. The sample carries hundreds of thousands of distinct CDR3 sequences, more than 40% recorded once. Antigens for these TCRs are unknown. The starting material was cultured PBMCs, obtained from culture after CMV antigen stimulation. The receptors come from a human donor in good health (CMV status not recorded). Some clones in this sample may be carry-over from other donors' samples. Both conserved end residues are part of each CDR3. Each record gives: clone size, V gene, D gene, J gene, CDR3 DNA, CDR3 protein. A D gene is named only where the DNA matches it firmly. Rows give clone size only sometimes, using once, few, many, or a class for an expanded clone.

-	TRBV4-1	-	TRBJ2-7	TGCGCCAGCAGCCGAAGGACAGTGTCCTACGAGCAGTACTTC	CASSRRTVSYEQYF
-	TRBV6-2/TRBV6-3	TRBD1	TRBJ1-2	TGTGCCAGCAGCCTCCCAGGACAGGGCTATGGCTACACCTTC	CASSLPGQGYGYTF
few	TRBV7-2	-	TRBJ1-1	TGTGCCAGCAGCTTAGTGGGCGGTGAAGCTTTCTTT	CASSLVGGEAFF
many	TRBV7-2	-	TRBJ2-3	TGTGCCAGCAGCTCCTCGCGGGGCACAGATACGCAGTATTTT	CASSSSRGTDTQYF
-	TRBV24-1	TRBD2	TRBJ2-2	TGTGCCACCAGTGACCCGAGCGGGGCGAACACCGGGGAGCTGTTTTTT	CATSDPSGANTGELFF
-	TRBV7-8	TRBD2	TRBJ2-1	TGTGCCAGCAGCTTAGTAGGTAGCGGGGGGGTCTCCTACAATGAGCAGTTCTTC	CASSLVGSGGVSYNEQFF
-	TRBV19	-	TRBJ1-2	TGTGCCAGTAGTTTCCTCACCCAGAACTATGGCTACACCTTC	CASSFLTQNYGYTF
-	TRBV20-1	-	TRBJ2-5	TGCAGTGCTAGGAATTATAGACAGGAAGAGACCCAGTACTTC	CSARNYRQEETQYF
-	TRBV2	TRBD2	TRBJ2-3	TGTGCCAGCAGTCGAAACGGGAGGGGGGATACGCAGTATTTT	CASSRNGRGDTQYF
-	TRBV4-1	-	TRBJ1-4	TGCGCCAGCAGCCGGCTTCTTCTGGGACCGACTAATGAAAAACTGTTTTTT	CASSRLLLGPTNEKLFF
few	TRBV4-1	TRBD2	TRBJ2-7	TGCGCCAGCAGCCAAGTGGGGGGGAAGGGCGAGCAGTACTTC	CASSQVGGKGEQYF
-	TRBV12-3/TRBV12-4	-	TRBJ2-7	TGTGCCAGCAGTTTTTGGACTAACCGAATCCCCGTCGAGCAGTACTTC	CASSFWTNRIPVEQYF
-	TRBV19	TRBD1	TRBJ1-5	TGTGCCAGTAGTCTGGCCACAGGGGGCAATCAGCCCCAGCATTTT	CASSLATGGNQPQHF
many	TRBV6-2/TRBV6-3	TRBD2	TRBJ2-1	TGTGCCAGCAGTTGGACTAGCGGGAACAATGAGCAGTTCTTC	CASSWTSGNNEQFF
few	TRBV12-3/TRBV12-4	TRBD2	TRBJ2-3	TGTGCCAGCAGTTTTTGGCGGGGGGGATCAGATACGCAGTATTTT	CASSFWRGGSDTQYF
many	TRBV7-2	-	TRBJ2-1	TGTGCCAGCAGCCCCTCTGGCCCTTACAATGAGCAGTTCTTC	CASSPSGPYNEQFF
-	TRBV7-8	TRBD2	TRBJ2-1	TGTGCCAGCAGCACCCCCCTACAGCGGGGTAGCTCCTACAATGAGCAGTTCTTC	CASSTPLQRGSSYNEQFF
-	TRBV20-1	TRBD1	TRBJ1-1	TGCAGTGCCAGACCGGCCGGGACAGGGGGCAACACTGAAGCTTTCTTT	CSARPAGTGGNTEAFF
few	TRBV7-2	TRBD1	TRBJ2-3	TGTGCCAGCAGCTTTGGGACAGCTAGCACAGATACGCAGTATTTT	CASSFGTASTDTQYF
-	TRBV30	TRBD2	TRBJ2-1	TGTGCCTGGACATTAGGACTAGCGGGGTACAATGAGCAGTTCTTC	CAWTLGLAGYNEQFF
-	TRBV9	TRBD1	TRBJ1-3	TGTGCCAGCAGCAAACCCCTCGACAGGGTTATTCTTCGTGGAAACACCATATATTTT	CASSKPLDRVILRGNTIYF
-	TRBV3-1	-	TRBJ1-1	TGTGCCAGCAGCAAGAGATACAGAGACGAAGCTTTCTTT	CASSKRYRDEAFF
few	TRBV12-3/TRBV12-4	-	TRBJ2-3	TGTGCCAGCAGTGGAGGGACAGCATCAGATACGCAGTATTTT	CASSGGTASDTQYF
-	TRBV29-1	-	TRBJ2-5	TGCAGCGTTGCCGGCCAGGGGCGGAGGCAAGAGACCCAGTACTTC	CSVAGQGRRQETQYF
few	TRBV7-2	-	TRBJ2-7	TGTGCCAGCAGCCCGGACGCAAAAAGGTCCTACGAGCAGTACTTC	CASSPDAKRSYEQYF
-	TRBV7-6	TRBD1	TRBJ1-4	TGTGCCAGCAGCTCCCAGGACAGGGGTGAAAAACTGTTTTTT	CASSSQDRGEKLFF
few	TRBV12-3/TRBV12-4	-	TRBJ2-7	TGTGCCAGCAGTTCCGAGACAGGTTTCTCCTACGAGCAGTACTTC	CASSSETGFSYEQYF
-	TRBV4-3	-	TRBJ1-1	TGCGCCAGCAGCCAAGGAAGGCTCGCCACTGAAGCTTTCTTT	CASSQGRLATEAFF
-	TRBV7-8	-	TRBJ2-1	TGTGCCAGCAGCTTAGTTCGGTCGACGATTCACAATGAGCAGTTCTTC	CASSLVRSTIHNEQFF
few	TRBV7-2	-	TRBJ1-4	TGTGCCAGCAGCACTACCGGGACGCAAGGAAAACTGTTTTTT	CASSTTGTQGKLFF
few	TRBV27	-	TRBJ1-5	TGTGCCAGCAGTTTAACGGGAACGCAGCCCCAGCATTTT	CASSLTGTQPQHF
many	TRBV7-2	TRBD2	TRBJ2-3	TGTGCCAGCAGCGCGGTGGCAGGACTAGCGGGACCCTTCACAGATACGCAGTATTTT	CASSAVAGLAGPFTDTQYF
-	TRBV18	TRBD1	TRBJ2-1	TGTGCCAGCTCACCACTGGGACAGGGCGAGCAGTTCTTC	CASSPLGQGEQFF
-	TRBV3-1	-	TRBJ1-5	TGTGCCAGCAGCCAAGGAGGGGATCTCATTCCGGGTCAGCCCCAGCATTTT	CASSQGGDLIPGQPQHF
-	TRBV12-3/TRBV12-4	-	TRBJ2-1	TGTGCCAGCAGTCACAGGGTAGTTGAGCAGTTCTTC	CASSHRVVEQFF